The rows below give T cell receptor beta chains drawn from one sample of a study of cytomegalovirus exposure and HLA in healthy donors. The assay was immunoSEQ multiplex PCR, and TCRdb's table has in-frame clones only and misses some. The sample has about 100,000 clones, 60% to 80% seen once; the top ten hold over 3%. Sequenced material: PBMCs. Receptors were obtained from a woman aged 40 to 50 in good health and CMV-seronegative. Both conserved end residues are part of each CDR3. Each record gives: D gene, clone size, J gene, V gene, CDR3 DNA, CDR3 protein. D genes are given only for firm matches. Clone size is not always given. Where it is, it says once, few, many or a class for expanded clones.

>TRBD1|NA|TRBJ1-2|TRBV29-1
TGCAGCGTATACGGACAGGGCGGTATCTATGGCTACACCTTC
CSVYGQGGIYGYTF
>NA|NA|TRBJ1-5|TRBV4-1
TGCGCCAGCAGCCAAGAGCCGGGAGGGAGTTTTGACCAGCCCCAGCATTTT
CASSQEPGGSFDQPQHF
>NA|NA|TRBJ1-2|TRBV6-5
TGTGCCAGCAGTTACTCGGTATCAGGGCCCTATGGCTACACCTTC
CASSYSVSGPYGYTF
>NA|NA|TRBJ1-2|TRBV28
TGTGCCAGCAGTTTTCCCCCAGGGTTTGGCTACACCTTC
CASSFPPGFGYTF
>NA|NA|TRBJ1-4|TRBV7-2
TGTGCCAGCAGCTTAGATGGGGGGGCGGGCGAAAAACTGTTTTTT
CASSLDGGAGEKLFF
>TRBD2|NA|TRBJ2-3|TRBV7-2
TGTGCCAGCAGCTTCCCCCCTAATAGCGGGGATACGCAGTATTTT
CASSFPPNSGDTQYF
>TRBD1|NA|TRBJ2-2|TRBV19
TGTGCCAGTATAGACAGGGGGAACACCGGGGAGCTGTTTTTT
CASIDRGNTGELFF
>NA|NA|TRBJ2-7|TRBV4-3
TGCGCCAGCAGCCAAGCTGGGGGCCCCGGAGGGCAGTACTTC
CASSQAGGPGGQYF
>NA|once|TRBJ1-3|TRBV7-7
TGTGCCAGCAGCCCAGGTGGATCAGGGTCAGGAAACACCATATATTTT
CASSPGGSGSGNTIYF
>NA|NA|TRBJ2-1|TRBV15
TGTGCCACCAGCAGAGGCGGCCACCGGACCTACAATGAGCAGTTCTTC
CATSRGGHRTYNEQFF
>TRBD1|few|TRBJ1-4|TRBV5-1
TGCGCCAGCAGCCCTGGGACAGGTCCTGAAAAACTGTTTTTT
CASSPGTGPEKLFF
>TRBD1|NA|TRBJ2-7|TRBV9
TGTGCCAGCAGCGCCCTAGGACAGGGGATTTACGAGCAGTACTTC
CASSALGQGIYEQYF
>NA|NA|TRBJ1-1|TRBV4-1
TGCGCCAGCAGCCCCGGAAAGTTGGGGGAGGGGAACACTGAAGCTTTCTTT
CASSPGKLGEGNTEAFF
>TRBD1|NA|TRBJ1-5|TRBV27
TGTGCCAGCAGTTTAGGGACAGGGGGCAATCAGCCCCAGAATTTT
CASSLGTGGNQPQNF
>TRBD1|NA|TRBJ2-7|TRBV7-2
TGTGCCAGCAGCTTCCGGGACAGGACGATACCATACGAGCAGTACTTC
CASSFRDRTIPYEQYF
>NA|NA|TRBJ2-3|TRBV15
TGTGCCACCAGCAGAGAGGGCGTTATAGCAGATACGCAGTATTTT
CATSREGVIADTQYF
>TRBD1|NA|TRBJ1-2|TRBV9
TGTGCCAGCAGCGCGACAGGGCTTGGCTACACCTTC
CASSATGLGYTF
>NA|NA|TRBJ2-2|TRBV6-4
TGTGCCAGCAGTGGCAGCGCGAACACCGGGGAGCTGTTTTTT
CASSGSANTGELFF
>NA|NA|TRBJ1-4|TRBV5-8
TGTGCCAGCAGCCTAGGACAGCAATCAACTAATGAAAAACTGTTTTTT
CASSLGQQSTNEKLFF
>NA|NA|TRBJ1-3|TRBV5-4
TGTGCCAGCAGCTTGGGGGGGCCAATGACTGGAAACACCATATATTTT
CASSLGGPMTGNTIYF
>NA|NA|TRBJ2-7|TRBV30
TGTGCCTGGAGTAATTACTACGAGCAGTACTTC
CAWSNYYEQYF
>TRBD1|NA|TRBJ2-7|TRBV6-5
TGTGCCAGCAGTCCCGGGGACAGACGCCCCGAGGAGCAGTACTTC
CASSPGDRRPEEQYF
>NA|NA|TRBJ1-1|TRBV7-2
TGTGCCAGCATCGGAAAGGCGGGGGGGTGGACTGAAGCTTTCTTT
CASIGKAGGWTEAFF
>TRBD1|NA|TRBJ1-5|TRBV7-2
TGTGCCAGCAGCTTAGGGGGGACAGTCCGCGGGCCCCAGCATTTT
CASSLGGTVRGPQHF
>TRBD2|NA|TRBJ2-2|TRBV7-7
TGTGCCAGCAGCATAACTAGCGGAGGGGAGCTGTTTTTT
CASSITSGGELFF
>TRBD1|NA|TRBJ1-4|TRBV29-1
TGCAGCGTGGCTCAGGGGGGCACTAATGAAAAACTGTTTTTT
CSVAQGGTNEKLFF
>NA|NA|TRBJ1-2|TRBV28
TGTGCCAGCAGTTTAGCGGGGAGGGCCTACACCTTC
CASSLAGRAYTF